Listed here is a single T cell receptor beta chain. This sample was taken from a study of blood T cell repertoires in COVID-19. CDR1 and CDR2 (germline): SGDLS, YYNGEE. This CDR3 has 13 residues. Losses at the gene ends were 0 bases for V and 4 bases for J; bases not matched to a gene: 0. Using immunoSEQ multiplex PCR, the repertoire was profiled, and TCRdb retains in-frame clones only, with some absent. Here the sample spans 99,000 or so clones, about 80% being singletons. The chain carries TRBV9 and TRBJ1-1; 7 bases align to TRBD1. This sequence was found in a man aged 55 to 69 with acute or convalescent COVID-19. Sample: peripheral blood. Here the CDR3 DNA reads TGTGCCAGCAGCGTAGACAGGGGCACTGAAGCTTTCTTT. Translated, it gives CASSVDRGTEAFF.